The present TCR beta chain was sequenced within a study of shared clonotypes between healthy human individuals. From germline, CDR1 is SNHLY and CDR2 FYNNEI. V shed 6 bases and J shed 7 bases, with 9 bases lying between them. The CDR3 runs to 11 residues. The study drew its donors from healthy HIV-negative adults without recent acute infections or vaccinations. Here immunoSEQ multiplex PCR was the method, and the copy in TCRdb shows in-frame clones only, minus some. The profile shows fewer than 500,000 clones, 60% to 80% of them singletons. The TCR comes from a woman aged 40 to 50 in good health. Some clones in this sample may be carry-over from other donors' samples. Sequenced sample: PBMCs. The chain has TRBV2 and TRBJ1-1, with D maybe TRBD1 (5 bases). The DNA of the CDR3 is TGTGCCAGCAGGGGGGGTAATGAAGCTTTCTTT. Translation: CASRGGNEAFF.